This TCR beta chain was sequenced during a study of cytomegalovirus exposure and HLA in healthy donors. Study-level findings and limits: Several V segments, TRBV6-2 and TRBV6-3 among them, could not be told apart and were dropped. Confirmation was obtained in vitro that a few CMV-associated chains are specific for CMV antigens.

As to this clone: Its antigen is still unknown.

Each donor was nominally healthy when sampled (though unrecorded immune exposures were likely). V lost 4 bases, J lost 4 bases, and 8 bases lay in between. The CDR3 sequence is 13 residues long. Germline CDR1 reads MDHEN; CDR2 reads SYDVKM. The PCR was carried out with 60 Vbeta primers and 13 Jbeta primers. Libraries were prepared by immunoSEQ multiplex PCR; TCRdb keeps only in-frame clonotypes and omits some of them. The sample table sets out roughly 120,000 clones. Sequenced input: PBMCs. This chain connects TRBV28 to TRBJ2-1, with D possibly matching TRBD2 (5 bases). This TCR was recovered from a man aged 25-45 years in good health and CMV-seronegative. This chain's CDR3 is CASSSGLYNEQFF. CDR3 DNA sequence: TGTGCCAGCAGTTCCGGACTGTACAATGAGCAGTTCTTC.